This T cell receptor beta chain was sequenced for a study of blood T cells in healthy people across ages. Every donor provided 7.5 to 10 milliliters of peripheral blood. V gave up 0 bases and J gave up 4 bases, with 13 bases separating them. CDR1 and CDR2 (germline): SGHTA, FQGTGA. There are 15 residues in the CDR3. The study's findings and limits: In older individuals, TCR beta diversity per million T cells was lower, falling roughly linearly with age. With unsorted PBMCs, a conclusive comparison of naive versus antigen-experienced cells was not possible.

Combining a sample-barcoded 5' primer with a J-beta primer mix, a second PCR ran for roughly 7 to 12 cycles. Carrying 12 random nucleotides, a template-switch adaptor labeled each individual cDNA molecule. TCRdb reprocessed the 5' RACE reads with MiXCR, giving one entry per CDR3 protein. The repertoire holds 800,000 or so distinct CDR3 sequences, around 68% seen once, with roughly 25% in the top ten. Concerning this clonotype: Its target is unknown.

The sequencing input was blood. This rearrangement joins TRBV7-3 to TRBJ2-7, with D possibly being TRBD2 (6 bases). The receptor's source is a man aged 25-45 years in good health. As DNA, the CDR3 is TGTGCCAGCAGCTTAACGGGGGGAATAGGATACGAGCAGTACTTC. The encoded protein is CASSLTGGIGYEQYF. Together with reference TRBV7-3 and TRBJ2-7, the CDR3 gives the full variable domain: GAGVSQTPSNKVTEKGKYVELRCDPISGHTALYWYRQSLGQGPEFLIYFQGTGAADDSGLPNDRFFAVRPEGSVSTLKIQRTERGDSAVYLCASSLTGGIGYEQYFGPGTRLTVT.